Listed here are 29 T cell receptor beta chains from one sample, sequenced in a study of blood T cell repertoires in COVID-19 (TCRdb year 2020). The library was built by means of the immunoSEQ multiplex PCR assay. The table was pulled from immuneACCESS by TCRdb, which kept in-frame rearrangements only. Such tables lose some clones; where checked, under half of the loss comes from unresolved V genes, and the rest has no known cause. This sample has over 150,000 clones in its table, and more than 85% of those were observed once. The ten biggest clones cover 7% to 7.5% of the sample. Sequenced: PBMCs or T cells enriched from blood (not recorded which). The source is a woman aged 45-59 years who had recovered from COVID-19.

V is TRBV29-1 and J is TRBJ2-3; unclear D gene. Deletions cut 7 bases from V and 3 bases from J, with 11 bases between. This CDR3 region has 12 residues. The V gene's germline CDR1 is SQVTM and CDR2 ANQGSEA. CDR3: CSAGAWTDTQYF. CDR3 bases: TGCAGCGCCGGAGCGTGGACAGATACGCAGTATTTT.

This rearrangement joins TRBV2 to TRBJ2-7; TRBD2 matches at 10 bases. This CDR3 comprises 16 residues. Losses at the gene ends were 6 bases for V and 6 bases for J; bases not matched to a gene: 14. Germline loops: CDR1 SNHLY, CDR2 FYNNEI. CDR3 amino acids: CASSTLSSGSGGEQYF. The DNA of the CDR3 is TGTGCCAGCAGCACCCTCTCTAGCGGGAGTGGTGGCGAGCAGTACTTC.

The genes are TRBV7-6 and TRBJ1-2; unclear D gene. This CDR3 region has 15 residues. Germline V gene data show CDR1 as SGHVS and CDR2 as FNYEAQ. With 5 bases removed from V and 4 bases from J, the gap between germline ends came to 17 bases. The CDR3 reads CASSPRQDSSYGYTF. CDR3 DNA sequence: TGTGCCAGCAGCCCCCGGCAGGACTCCAGCTATGGCTACACCTTC.

The chain uses TRBV30 and TRBJ1-1, with a tentative D call TRBD1 (6 bases). The CDR3 runs to 14 residues. Trimming removed 4 bases at V and 1 base at J, with 13 bases between. CDR1 and CDR2 from the germline V gene are GTSNPN and SVGIG (reference sequence). CDR3 DNA sequence: TGTGCCTGGACGCGGGGGCGGGCGAACACTGAAGCTTTCTTT. It translates to CAWTRGRANTEAFF.

DNA of the CDR3: TGTGCCAGCAGCTACGGGGGGACAGGGTTCACAGATACGCAGTATTTT. This encodes CASSYGGTGFTDTQYF. The V call is TRBV7-9, the J call TRBJ2-3; TRBD1 matches 9 bases. CDR3 length equals 16 residues. Per the germline V gene, CDR1 is SEHNR and CDR2 is FQNEAQ (reference sequence). V dropped 4 bases and J dropped 2; count of bases not matched to a gene: 7.

The chain uses TRBV13 and TRBJ1-4, with a weak D call TRBD1 (6 bases). This CDR3 spans 15 amino acids. Germline lookup yields CDR1 PRHDT and CDR2 FYEKMQ (reference sequence). V lost 7 bases and J 7 bases, leaving 19 bases between the germline ends. CDR3 coding DNA: TGTGCCAGCATCGAGGACAGTTCAGCAAGTGAAAAACTGTTTTTT. The encoded protein is CASIEDSSASEKLFF.

The chain uses TRBV2 and TRBJ1-1; tentative D call: TRBD1 (6 bases). The CDR3 contains 12 residues. CDR1 is SNHLY and CDR2 is FYNNEI in the germline V gene. Trimming removed 4 bases at V and 10 bases at J, with 13 bases between. The CDR3 coding sequence is TGTGCCAGCAGTGTGAACAGGGACGGAGCTTTCTTT. Protein sequence: CASSVNRDGAFF.

The chain employs TRBV13 and TRBJ1-1; 9 nucleotides line up with TRBD1. CDR1 is PRHDT, CDR2 FYEKMQ, per germline (reference sequence). The V and J ends lost 5 bases and 2 bases, in that order; junction bases with no gene match: 3. CDR3 size: 14 residues. The CDR3 nucleotides read TGTGCCAGCAGCCGGGACAGGGCTAACACTGAAGCTTTCTTT. This gives the protein CASSRDRANTEAFF.

The chain uses TRBV3-1 (or the pseudogene TRBV3-2) and TRBJ1-3; a weak D match, TRBD1 (5 bases). The CDR3 consists of 15 residues. The V gene's germline CDR1 is LGHDT and CDR2 YNNKEL (reference sequence). V lost 1 base and J 9 bases, leaving 16 bases between the germline ends. The CDR3 spells CASSQGAASGGTIYF. CDR3 nucleotide sequence: TGTGCCAGCAGCCAAGGTGCAGCCTCGGGGGGCACCATATATTTT.

CDR3 nucleotide sequence: TGTGCCAGCAGTACGCGGACTAAACCCTACAATGAGCAGTTCTTC. Amino acids: CASSTRTKPYNEQFF. The chain uses TRBV6-2 or TRBV6-3 and TRBJ2-1; D may be TRBD2 (6 bases). This CDR3 has 15 residues. Germline CDR1 is MNHEY and CDR2 is SVGEGT. V shed 5 bases and J shed 2 bases, with 13 bases lying between them.

The V gene is TRBV2, the J gene TRBJ2-1; tentatively, D is TRBD2 (5 bases). Trimming removed 8 bases at V and 8 bases at J, with 19 bases between. CDR3 length: 14 residues. The V gene's germline CDR1 is SNHLY and CDR2 FYNNEI. CDR3 in DNA: TGTGCCAGCCTCGGAAATACACTAGGACATGAGCAGTTCTTC. Amino acids: CASLGNTLGHEQFF.

The rearrangement links TRBV7-9 to TRBJ2-5; 9 bases agree with TRBD1. This CDR3 contains 12 residues. CDR1 is SEHNR and CDR2 is FQNEAQ in the germline V gene (reference sequence). CDR3 in DNA: TGTGCTTCCGGGACAGGGAGGGAGACCCAGTACTTC. Its translation is CASGTGRETQYF. The full variable domain, its missing parts supplied by reference TRBV7-9 and TRBJ2-5, is DTGVSQNPRHKITKRGQNVTFRCDPISEHNRLYWYRQTLGQGPEFLTYFQNEAQLEKSRLLSDRFSAERPKGSFSTLEIQRTEQGDSAMYLCASGTGRETQYFGPGTRLLVL.

The gene calls are TRBV5-1 and TRBJ2-5; 8 bases agree with TRBD1. Germline V gives CDR1 SGHRS, CDR2 YFSETQ. V lost 4 bases to trimming and J lost 5 bases; unmatched junction nucleotides: 7. The CDR3 has 14 amino acids. In DNA, the CDR3 is TGCGCCAGCAGCCGGCAGGGGGCACAGGAGACCCAGTACTTC. It specifies CASSRQGAQETQYF.

V usage is TRBV24-1 and J usage is TRBJ2-7, with 7 bases fitting TRBD1. This CDR3 spans 20 amino acids. The germline V gene has CDR1 KGHDR and CDR2 SFDVKD. V shed 5 bases, J shed 5 bases, and the junction held 26 bases outside the gene matches. The CDR3 DNA is TGTGCCACCAGTGTTGTTCCGGGACAGTTAAATGCCTTAGATCTAGACGAGCAGTACTTC. It codes for CATSVVPGQLNALDLDEQYF.

The rearrangement uses TRBV7-2 and TRBJ2-4; 12 nucleotides agree with TRBD2. The CDR3 loop spans 17 amino acids. Germline V CDR1 and CDR2: SGHTA, FQGNSA. J gave up 0 bases and V 5 bases, and 5 bases lay outside the gene matches. The DNA of the CDR3 is TGTGCCAGCAGCGACGGACTAGCGGGGTTAGCCAAAAACATTCAGTACTTC. Translation gives CASSDGLAGLAKNIQYF.

The rearrangement joins TRBV28 to TRBJ1-2, with D possibly TRBD1 on 5 matching bases. The CDR3 totals 16 residues. The germline CDR1 and CDR2 sequences are MDHEN and SYDVKM. Trimming pared 4 bases from V and 5 bases from J, leaving 20 bases between. The CDR3 spells CASSSRTPAGRYGYTF. The DNA for the CDR3 is TGTGCCAGCAGTTCAAGGACACCTGCCGGGAGATATGGCTACACCTTC.

The chain links TRBV2 to TRBJ2-3, with 8 nucleotides matching TRBD2. The CDR3 runs to 15 residues. The germline V gene has CDR1 SNHLY and CDR2 FYNNEI. Trimming cost V 1 base and J 6 bases; bases outside gene matches: 6. The CDR3 loop reads CASSEGSGTFDTQYF. The CDR3 DNA reads as TGTGCCAGCAGTGAAGGTAGCGGGACTTTCGATACGCAGTATTTT.

The V call is TRBV6-5, the J call TRBJ2-2; D possibly corresponds to TRBD2 (7 bases). CDR1 and CDR2 from the germline V gene are MNHEY and SVGAGI. The CDR3 runs 13 residues. V gave up 5 bases and J gave up 6 bases, with 10 bases separating them. CDR3 nucleotides: TGTGCCAGCAGTATCGGGGGGCCCGGGGAGCTGTTTTTT. It specifies CASSIGGPGELFF.

The table lists this clone with a count of one. This rearrangement joins TRBV7-9 to TRBJ2-7; 8 nucleotides align to TRBD2. This CDR3 has 16 residues. Trimming at V came to 5 bases and at J to 5 bases, leaving 14 bases not matched to a gene. Germline-derived CDR1 and CDR2 are SEHNR and FQNEAQ (reference sequence). CDR3 sequence (DNA): TGTGCCAGCAGCCCGGCCTGGAGTAGCGGGAACCACGAGCAGTACTTC. Amino acids: CASSPAWSSGNHEQYF.

The chain uses TRBV7-9 and TRBJ1-1, with 9 bases aligning to TRBD1. Germline V gene data show CDR1 as SEHNR and CDR2 as FQNEAQ (reference sequence). The CDR3 spans 16 residues. Trimming at V came to 4 bases and at J to 0 bases, leaving 6 bases not matched to a gene. This CDR3 is CASSSGTGFMNTEAFF. The DNA of the CDR3 is TGTGCCAGCAGCTCCGGGACAGGGTTCATGAACACTGAAGCTTTCTTT. Variable domain in full (rest from reference TRBV7-9 and TRBJ1-1): DTGVSQNPRHKITKRGQNVTFRCDPISEHNRLYWYRQTLGQGPEFLTYFQNEAQLEKSRLLSDRFSAERPKGSFSTLEIQRTEQGDSAMYLCASSSGTGFMNTEAFFGQGTRLTVV.

This sequence joins TRBV6-1 and TRBJ1-5; a weak D match, TRBD1 (5 bases). Germline V gene lookup returns CDR1 MNHNS and CDR2 SASEGT. This CDR3 contains 18 residues. Deletions cut 4 bases from V and 3 bases from J, with 22 bases between. The CDR3 is CASSGAQGLRYSNQPQHF. The CDR3, as DNA: TGTGCCAGCAGTGGGGCTCAGGGTTTGCGCTATTCCAATCAGCCCCAGCATTTT.

In this sample, this clone turned up once. The chain combines TRBV9 with TRBJ1-2; no reliable D call. V lost 0 bases, J lost 7 bases, and 13 bases lay in between. Germline V gene data show CDR1 as SGDLS and CDR2 as YYNGEE. The length of the CDR3 is 14 residues. This chain's CDR3 is CASSVESISSGYTF. CDR3 coding DNA: TGTGCCAGCAGCGTAGAGTCTATTTCGTCTGGCTACACCTTC.

The chain combines TRBV27 with TRBJ2-7, with D uncertain. Germline-derived CDR1 and CDR2 are MNHEY and SMNVEV (reference sequence). The CDR3 is made up of 14 amino acids. The V and J ends lost 3 bases and 3 bases respectively, with 12 bases between them. CDR3 residues: CASSFVSTIYEQYF. CDR3 coding DNA: TGTGCCAGCAGTTTCGTCAGTACCATCTACGAGCAGTACTTC.

V and J are TRBV4-1 and TRBJ2-7; 8 bases are shared with TRBD1. The CDR3 has 15 residues. Germline-derived CDR1 and CDR2 are MGHRA and YSYEKL. V lost 0 bases, J lost 0 bases, and 1 base stayed unmatched. The CDR3 reads CASSQEGQGSYEQYF. CDR3 bases: TGCGCCAGCAGCCAAGAAGGACAGGGCTCCTACGAGCAGTACTTC.

Only one count was recorded for this clone. The chain is built from TRBV11-3 and TRBJ1-2, with no clear D. V was trimmed by 1 base and J by 1 base, leaving 7 bases between them. The CDR3 sequence is 14 residues long. Germline lookup yields CDR1 SGHNT and CDR2 YENEEA. CDR3 loop: CASSLGAVNYGYTF. CDR3 in DNA: TGTGCCAGCAGCTTAGGGGCAGTTAACTATGGCTACACCTTC.

The chain has TRBV7-9 and TRBJ2-5; TRBD1 agrees at 10 bases. CDR1 is SEHNR, CDR2 FQNEAQ, per germline (reference sequence). The CDR3 is 17 amino acids. V was clipped by 0 bases and J by 4 bases; unmatched bases: 8. The CDR3, as DNA: TGTGCCAGCAGCTTAGCCAGCGGGACAGGGGAGAGAGAGACCCAGTACTTC. This sequence encodes CASSLASGTGERETQYF.

The genes are TRBV5-1 and TRBJ2-5; TRBD2 matches 9 bases. Germline V lookup: CDR1 SGHRS, CDR2 YFSETQ. The CDR3 extends over 16 amino acids. The junction had 6 bases not matched to a gene; V was cut back by 1 base and J by 2 bases. The CDR3 spells CASSLMPSGEQETQYF. CDR3 DNA sequence: TGCGCCAGCAGCTTGATGCCTAGCGGGGAACAAGAGACCCAGTACTTC.

The CDR3 DNA follows: TGTGCCAGCAGCCCACGACTAGTTTACAATGAGCAGTTCTTC. It is translated as CASSPRLVYNEQFF. This chain links TRBV11-3 with TRBJ2-1; D possibly corresponds to TRBD2 (6 bases). Germline-derived CDR1 and CDR2 are SGHNT and YENEEA. V was clipped by 5 bases and J by 4 bases, with 12 bases between them. This CDR3 has 14 residues.

In this sample, this clone turned up once. The rearrangement uses TRBV5-1 and TRBJ2-2; TRBD2 matches 9 bases. V gave up 5 bases and J gave up 1 base; unmatched junction bases: 9. The CDR3 totals 17 residues. Germline CDR1 SGHRS, CDR2 YFSETQ. CDR3 residues: CASRRDLSGRNTGELFF. CDR3 DNA: TGCGCCAGCAGGAGGGACCTTAGCGGGAGGAACACCGGGGAGCTGTTTTTT. The full variable domain, with the rest looked up from reference TRBV5-1 and TRBJ2-2, is KAGVTQTPRYLIKTRGQQVTLSCSPISGHRSVSWYQQTPGQGLQFLFEYFSETQRNKGNFPGRFSGRQFSNSRSEMNVSTLELGDSALYLCASRRDLSGRNTGELFFGEGSRLTVL.